The next 3 T cell receptor beta chains were all read from a single sample in a study of vaccination and CD4 T cells after COVID-19 (dated by TCRdb to 2022 to 2024). Explained via the paper, the treatment or condition label denotes: approximately 9-day PBMC culture with coronavirus spike peptide pools or control peptides (ViraFEST assay). These receptors' targets are unknown. The library was obtained by PCR. The sequencing machine was an Illumina iSeq 100. TCR sequencing of DNA from cultured CD4+ T cells used the Oncomine TCR Beta short-read assay at the Johns Hopkins FTIC core. Clones were called with MiXCR by TCRdb after fastp trimmed the public reads at Q25, and only in-frame beta chains were retained. Each CDR3 protein appears once, grouped with its most common genes and DNA. The table for this sample lists 9,000 to 13,000 distinct CDR3 sequences; around 41% of them were counted only once. The ten largest clones take up 11% of the sample.

The sequencing here drew on CD4+ T cells from blood, cultured in vitro, taken after SARS-CoV-2 vaccination. The receptor set was obtained from a human donor who had recovered from COVID-19.

The rearrangement joins TRBV6-1 to TRBJ2-7, with 11 bases fitting TRBD1. V lost 6 bases to trimming and J lost 3 bases; unmatched junction nucleotides: 7. Germline CDR1 is MNHNS and CDR2 is SASEGT. The CDR3 is 15 amino acids. CDR3 bases: TGTGCCAGCAGAACCCCCGGGACAGGGGGCTACGAGCAGTACTTC. Its protein product is CASRTPGTGGYEQYF.

CDR3 in amino acids: CASSSHRLYEQYF. The CDR3 nucleotides read TGTGCCAGCAGCTCTCACAGGCTCTACGAGCAGTACTTC. The chain carries TRBV7-2 and TRBJ2-7; possible D gene TRBD1, 5 bases. CDR1 SGHTA and CDR2 FQGNSA come from the germline V gene. The CDR3 covers 13 residues. The V end was cut by 4 bases, the J end by 3 bases, with 10 bases between. Variable domain in full (rest from reference TRBV7-2 and TRBJ2-7): GAGVSQSPSNKVTEKGKDVELRCDPISGHTALYWYRQSLGQGLEFLIYFQGNSAPDKSGLPSDRFSAERTGGSVSTLTIQRTQQEDSAVYLCASSSHRLYEQYFGPGTRLTVT.

The genes are TRBV7-3 and TRBJ2-1, with TRBD2 matching over 11 bases. The V and J ends lost 0 bases and 15 bases, in that order; junction bases with no gene match: 7. CDR1 and CDR2 from the germline V gene are SGHTA and FQGTGA. The CDR3 loop spans 14 amino acids. CDR3 DNA: TGTGCCAGCAGCTTAACTGGGGTAGCGGGAGGGCGGTTCTTC. It translates to CASSLTGVAGGRFF.